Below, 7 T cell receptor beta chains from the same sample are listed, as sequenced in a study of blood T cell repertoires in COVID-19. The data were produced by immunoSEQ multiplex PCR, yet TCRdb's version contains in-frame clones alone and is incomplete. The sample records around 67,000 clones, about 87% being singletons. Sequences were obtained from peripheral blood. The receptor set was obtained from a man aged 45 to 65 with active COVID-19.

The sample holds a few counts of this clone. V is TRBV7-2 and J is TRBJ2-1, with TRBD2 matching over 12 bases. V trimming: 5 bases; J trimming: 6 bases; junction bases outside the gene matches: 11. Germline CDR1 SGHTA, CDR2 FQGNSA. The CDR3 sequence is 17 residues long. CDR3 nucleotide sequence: TGTGCCAGCAGCCTAGGGGCCCTAGCGGGAGGGCGCAATGAGCAGTTCTTC. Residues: CASSLGALAGGRNEQFF.

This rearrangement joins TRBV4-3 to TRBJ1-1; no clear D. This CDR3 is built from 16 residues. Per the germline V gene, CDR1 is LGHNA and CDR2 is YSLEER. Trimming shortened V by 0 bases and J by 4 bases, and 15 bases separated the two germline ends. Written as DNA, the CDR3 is TGCGCCAGCAGCCAAGATCTCGGAGGAAGTGGCACTGAAGCTTTCTTT. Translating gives CASSQDLGGSGTEAFF.

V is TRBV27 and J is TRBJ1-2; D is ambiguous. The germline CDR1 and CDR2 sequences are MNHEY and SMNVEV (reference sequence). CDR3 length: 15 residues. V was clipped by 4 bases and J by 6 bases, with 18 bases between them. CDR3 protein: CASSSLSAGEDGYTF. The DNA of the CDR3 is TGTGCCAGCAGTTCCCTGAGTGCCGGGGAAGATGGCTACACCTTC.

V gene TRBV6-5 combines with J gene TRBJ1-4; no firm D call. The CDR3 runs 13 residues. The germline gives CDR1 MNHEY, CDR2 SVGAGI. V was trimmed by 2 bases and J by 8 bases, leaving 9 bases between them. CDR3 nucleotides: TGTGCCAGCAGTTACAGCTTCGGGGAAAAACTGTTTTTT. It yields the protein CASSYSFGEKLFF.

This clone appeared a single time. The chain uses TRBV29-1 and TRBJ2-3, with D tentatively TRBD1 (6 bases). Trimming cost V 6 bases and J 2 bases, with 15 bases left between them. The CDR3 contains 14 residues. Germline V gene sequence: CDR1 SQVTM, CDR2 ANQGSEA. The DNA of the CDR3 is TGCAGCGTCCGGGACACTTCCCCCACAGATACGCAGTATTTT. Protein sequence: CSVRDTSPTDTQYF.

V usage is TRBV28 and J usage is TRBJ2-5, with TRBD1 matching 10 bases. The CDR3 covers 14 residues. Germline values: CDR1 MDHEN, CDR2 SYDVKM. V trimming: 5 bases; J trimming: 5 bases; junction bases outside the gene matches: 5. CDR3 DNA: TGTGCCAGCAGTCCGTGGACAGGGGGGGAGACCCAGTACTTC. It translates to CASSPWTGGETQYF.

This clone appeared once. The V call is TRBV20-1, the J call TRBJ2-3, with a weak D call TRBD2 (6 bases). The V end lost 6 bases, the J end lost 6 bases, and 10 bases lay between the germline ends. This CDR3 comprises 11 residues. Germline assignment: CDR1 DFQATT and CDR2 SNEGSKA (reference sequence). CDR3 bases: TGCAGTGCCGCGGGACGGGATACGCAGTATTTT. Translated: CSAAGRDTQYF.